The clone carrying this T cell receptor (beta chain) was observed at least ten times. What it recognizes is unknown. Unique molecular identifiers tagged the TCRbeta library. In TCRdb, the PCR reads were re-called with MiXCR into one record per CDR3 protein. The table lists approximately 300,000 distinct CDR3 sequences, 6% to 10% of them singletons. This sample was taken from a study of T-cell reconstitution after alpha-beta-depleted transplantation in children. Trimming shortened V by 8 bases and J by 6 bases, and 12 bases separated the two germline ends. CDR3 length equals 12 residues. The study's findings and limits: At the one-year point after transplant, T-cell counts and TCRbeta diversity were found to come mostly from T cells that had been newly produced. The study reportedly traced alpha-beta T cells about two months after transplant to several hundred expanded graft clones. TCRbeta diversity was high at day 60 in some patients (a result of surviving recipient T cells and thymic progenitors).

Sequenced material: peripheral blood, taken 360 days after TCRalphabeta/CD19-depleted stem cell transplant. The chain uses TRBV12-3 or TRBV12-4 and TRBJ2-3; weak D call: TRBD1 (5 bases). The receptor was isolated from a female patient aged 2-9 years who had a stem cell transplant for Fanconi anemia, so the T cells may come from the graft donor. The CDR3 protein is CASAQGWDTQYF. For the CDR3, the DNA is TGTGCCAGCGCGCAGGGATGGGATACGCAGTATTTT.